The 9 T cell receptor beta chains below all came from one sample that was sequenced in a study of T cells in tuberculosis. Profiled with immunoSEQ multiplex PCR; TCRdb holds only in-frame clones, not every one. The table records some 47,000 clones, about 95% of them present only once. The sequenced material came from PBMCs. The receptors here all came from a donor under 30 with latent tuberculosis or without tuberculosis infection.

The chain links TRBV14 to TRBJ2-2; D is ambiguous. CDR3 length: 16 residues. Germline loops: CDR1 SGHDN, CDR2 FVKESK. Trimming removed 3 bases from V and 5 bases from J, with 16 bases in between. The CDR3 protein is CASSQVGRVWTGELFF. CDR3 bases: TGTGCCAGCAGCCAGGTTGGGCGCGTCTGGACCGGGGAGCTGTTTTTT.

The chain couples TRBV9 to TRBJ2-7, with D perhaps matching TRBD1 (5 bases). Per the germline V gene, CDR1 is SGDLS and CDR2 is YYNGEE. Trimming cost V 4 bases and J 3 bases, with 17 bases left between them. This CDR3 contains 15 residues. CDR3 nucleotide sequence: TGTGCCAGCAGCTCTACGGCAACAGGCGACTACGAGCAGTACTTC. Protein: CASSSTATGDYEQYF.

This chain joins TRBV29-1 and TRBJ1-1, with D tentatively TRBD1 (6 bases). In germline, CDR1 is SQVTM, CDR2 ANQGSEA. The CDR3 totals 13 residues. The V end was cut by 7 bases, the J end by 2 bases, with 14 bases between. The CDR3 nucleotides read TGCAGCGCACGAACAGGGAGCAACACTGAAGCTTTCTTT. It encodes CSARTGSNTEAFF. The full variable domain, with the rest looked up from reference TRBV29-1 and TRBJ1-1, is SAVISQKPSRDICQRGTSLTIQCQVDSQVTMMFWYRQQPGQSLTLIATANQGSEATYESGFVIDKFPISRPNLTFSTLTVSNMSPEDSSIYLCSARTGSNTEAFFGQGTRLTVV.

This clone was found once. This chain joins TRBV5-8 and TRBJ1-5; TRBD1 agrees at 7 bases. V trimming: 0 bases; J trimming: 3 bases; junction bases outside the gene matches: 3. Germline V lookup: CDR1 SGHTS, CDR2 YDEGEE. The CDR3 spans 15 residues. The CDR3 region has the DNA TGTGCCAGCAGCTTGGGCAGGGGGTACAATCAGCCCCAGCATTTT. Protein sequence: CASSLGRGYNQPQHF.

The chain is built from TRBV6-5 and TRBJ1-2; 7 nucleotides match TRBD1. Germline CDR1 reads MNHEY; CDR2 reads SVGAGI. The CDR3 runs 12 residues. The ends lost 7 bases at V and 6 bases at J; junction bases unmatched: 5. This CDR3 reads CASTGDSDGYTF. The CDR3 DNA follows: TGTGCCAGCACAGGGGACAGTGATGGCTACACCTTC.

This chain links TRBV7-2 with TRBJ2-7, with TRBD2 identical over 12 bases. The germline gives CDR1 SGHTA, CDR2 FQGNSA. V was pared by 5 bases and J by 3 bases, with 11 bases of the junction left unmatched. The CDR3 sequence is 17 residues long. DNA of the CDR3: TGTGCCAGCAGCCCCCGACTAGCGGGAGATGGAATCTACGAGCAGTACTTC. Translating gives CASSPRLAGDGIYEQYF.

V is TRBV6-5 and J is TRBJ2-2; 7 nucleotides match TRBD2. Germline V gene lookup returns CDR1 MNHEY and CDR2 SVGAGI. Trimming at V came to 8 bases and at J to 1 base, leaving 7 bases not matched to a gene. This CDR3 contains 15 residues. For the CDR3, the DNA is TGTGCCAGCTTCGCTCAGCGGGGGAACACCGGGGAGCTGTTTTTT. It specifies CASFAQRGNTGELFF.

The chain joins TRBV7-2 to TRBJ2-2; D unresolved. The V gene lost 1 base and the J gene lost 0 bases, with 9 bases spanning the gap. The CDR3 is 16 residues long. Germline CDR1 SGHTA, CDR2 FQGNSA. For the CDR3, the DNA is TGTGCCAGCAGCTTAGTAGCATCCCCGAACACCGGGGAGCTGTTTTTT. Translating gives CASSLVASPNTGELFF.

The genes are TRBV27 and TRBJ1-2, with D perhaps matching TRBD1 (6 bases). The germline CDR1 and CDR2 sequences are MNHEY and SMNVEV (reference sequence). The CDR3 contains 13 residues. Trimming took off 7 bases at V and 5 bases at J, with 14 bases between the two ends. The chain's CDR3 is CASTADRKYGYTF. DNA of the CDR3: TGTGCCAGCACTGCCGACAGGAAGTATGGCTACACCTTC.